The 9 T cell receptor beta chains below all came from one sample that was sequenced in a study of blood T cell repertoires in COVID-19. The method was immunoSEQ multiplex PCR; TCRdb's version includes in-frame clones alone and lacks a portion of them. The sample contains a few hundred thousand clones, approximately 90% of which appear only once. Material: peripheral blood. The receptors stem from a woman aged 50 to 60 who had recovered from COVID-19.

This rearrangement joins TRBV27 to TRBJ2-1, with 15 bases matching TRBD2. CDR1 and CDR2 (germline): MNHEY, SMNVEV (reference sequence). Trimming removed 3 bases from V and 0 bases from J; junction bases left unmatched: 6. The CDR3 sequence is 19 residues long. Here the CDR3 reads CASSFGLAGGISSYNEQFF. The CDR3 region has the DNA TGTGCCAGCAGTTTCGGACTAGCGGGAGGGATAAGCTCCTACAATGAGCAGTTCTTC.

The V call is TRBV18, the J call TRBJ2-3; 14 nucleotides align to TRBD2. Germline-derived CDR1 and CDR2 are KGHSH and LQKENI. The trim removed 1 base at V and 1 base at J, leaving 1 base unmatched. CDR3 length: 17 residues. CDR3 sequence reads: CASSPQGLAGGTDTQYF. The CDR3 DNA sequence: TGTGCCAGCTCACCACAGGGACTAGCGGGGGGCACAGATACGCAGTATTTT.

The rearrangement links TRBV11-2 to TRBJ1-1, with a weak D call TRBD1 (6 bases). The CDR3 spans 16 residues. Trimming stripped 5 bases from V and 4 bases from J, with 20 bases between. Per germline, CDR1 SGHAT and CDR2 FQNNGV. CDR3 DNA: TGTGCCAGCAGCCTACGAACAGGGAAAGGAGGCACTGAAGCTTTCTTT. Translating gives CASSLRTGKGGTEAFF.

CDR3 coding DNA: TGTGCCAGCAGTGGCTTGACTAGCAGGAGTGAGCAGTTCTTC. Translated: CASSGLTSRSEQFF. This sequence joins TRBV25-1 and TRBJ2-1; 7 bases align to TRBD2. The trim removed 4 bases at V and 9 bases at J, leaving 9 bases unmatched. Per germline, CDR1 MGHDK and CDR2 SYGVNS. The length of the CDR3 is 14 residues.

This chain joins TRBV27 and TRBJ1-2; D may be TRBD1 (6 bases). The CDR3 consists of 14 residues. The germline CDR1 and CDR2 sequences are MNHEY and SMNVEV (reference sequence). V lost 5 bases and J 7 bases, leaving 17 bases between the germline ends. CDR3 sequence: CASSPRGPVGGYTF. CDR3 bases: TGTGCCAGCAGTCCCAGGGGTCCAGTTGGTGGCTACACCTTC.

V is TRBV12-3 or TRBV12-4 and J is TRBJ1-2; D uncertain. The germline V and J ends were trimmed by 6 bases and 6 bases, with 11 bases remaining between them. The CDR3 has 12 residues. CDR3 nucleotide sequence: TGTGCCAGCAGGGGAGAAACCCATGGCTACACCTTC. This sequence encodes CASRGETHGYTF.

This chain joins TRBV30 and TRBJ1-2, with TRBD1 identical over 7 bases. The germline gives CDR1 GTSNPN, CDR2 SVGIG (reference sequence). Germline trimming cut 5 bases from V and 4 bases from J; bases unmatched to any gene: 7. This CDR3 contains 13 residues. CDR3 residues: CAWRQGGGYGYTF. DNA of the CDR3: TGTGCCTGGCGGCAGGGGGGAGGCTATGGCTACACCTTC. Variable domain in full (rest from reference TRBV30 and TRBJ1-2): SQTIHQWPATLVQPVGSPLSLECTVEGTSNPNLYWYRQAAGRGLQLLFYSVGIGQISSEVPQNLSASRPQDRQFILSSKKLLLSDSGFYLCAWRQGGGYGYTFGSGTRLTVV.

The chain combines TRBV10-3 with TRBJ2-1; 10 positions agree with TRBD2. Germline V gene data show CDR1 as ENHRY and CDR2 as SYGVKD. This CDR3 is built from 15 residues. V shed 6 bases, J shed 8 bases, and the junction held 10 bases outside the gene matches. CDR3 DNA: TGTGCCATCAGGGGGGCTAGCGGGAGACCGGATGAGCAGTTCTTC. Translated: CAIRGASGRPDEQFF.

The chain recombines TRBV4-3 with TRBJ1-1; D is undetermined. Germline values: CDR1 LGHNA, CDR2 YSLEER. The V end lost 0 bases, the J end lost 5 bases, and 7 bases lay between the germline ends. The CDR3 spans 13 residues. CDR3 in DNA: TGCGCCAGCAGCCAAGAAACATGGACTGAAGCTTTCTTT. This codes for CASSQETWTEAFF.